These T cell receptor beta chains were read from a single sample in a study of blood T cells in healthy people across ages. TCRdb re-analysed the 5' RACE reads in MiXCR, keeping a single row per CDR3 protein. The sample contains around 2 million distinct CDR3 sequences, 30% to 40% of which appear only once. Sequencing used blood. These receptors were taken from a human donor in good health. CDR3s include the opening cysteine and the closing phenylalanine or tryptophan. A D gene is named only where the DNA matches it firmly. Part of the rows lack a size; the others show once, few, many or a class for expanded clones.

j_gene,v_gene,abundance,d_gene,CDR3aa,CDR3nt
TRBJ1-1,TRBV11-1,-,TRBD1,CASSLITGGVDTEAFF,TGTGCCAGCAGCTTAATAACAGGGGGCGTTGACACTGAAGCTTTCTTT
TRBJ2-7,TRBV12-3/TRBV12-4,-,-,CASSPPRVSNEQYF,TGTGCCAGCAGTCCACCCAGGGTATCAAACGAGCAGTACTTC
TRBJ2-7,TRBV7-2,few,-,CASSRPGAYEQYF,TGTGCCAGCAGCCGGCCGGGAGCCTACGAGCAGTACTTC
TRBJ2-7,TRBV11-1,-,TRBD1,CASSWFAGTGASYEQYF,TGTGCCAGCAGCTGGTTCGCCGGGACAGGGGCTTCCTACGAGCAGTACTTC
TRBJ2-1,TRBV7-2,-,-,CASSLKRRDNYNEQFF,TGTGCCAGCAGCTTAAAGAGGCGGGACAACTACAATGAGCAGTTCTTC
TRBJ2-3,TRBV4-3,few,TRBD2,CASSQDLAGGPGSTDTQYF,TGCGCCAGCAGCCAAGATCTAGCGGGGGGGCCCGGATCGACAGATACGCAGTATTTT
TRBJ2-1,TRBV6-2/TRBV6-3,many,-,CASSYSVGGPGAYNEQFF,TGTGCCAGCAGTTATTCGGTCGGCGGCCCGGGAGCCTACAATGAGCAGTTCTTC
TRBJ2-5,TRBV7-8,few,TRBD2,CASSPKRTRDQETQYF,TGTGCCAGCAGCCCTAAACGGACTAGAGATCAAGAGACCCAGTACTTC
TRBJ2-7,TRBV5-1,few,TRBD1,CASTPWDRGNEQYF,TGCGCCAGCACCCCTTGGGACAGGGGCAACGAGCAGTACTTC
TRBJ2-3,TRBV28,few,-,CASSLGGEGTDTQYF,TGTGCCAGCAGTTTGGGGGGAGAGGGGACAGATACGCAGTATTTT
TRBJ2-1,TRBV20-1,-,-,CSVLDRTTSYEQFF,TGCAGTGTTCTTGACAGGACGACCTCCTACGAGCAGTTCTTC
TRBJ1-1,TRBV5-1,once,-,CASSLEPANTEAFF,TGCGCCAGCAGCTTGGAGCCAGCGAACACTGAAGCTTTCTTT
TRBJ2-7,TRBV28,-,-,CASSFDNLSYEQYF,TGTGCCAGCAGTTTCGATAACCTCTCCTACGAGCAGTACTTC
TRBJ1-5,TRBV20-1,-,TRBD1,CSAMDRERDSNQPQHF,TGCAGTGCTATGGACAGGGAAAGGGATAGCAATCAGCCCCAGCATTTT
TRBJ1-1,TRBV9,once,TRBD1,CASSVGGQVGTEAFF,TGTGCCAGCAGCGTGGGGGGACAGGTGGGCACTGAAGCTTTCTTT
TRBJ2-7,TRBV12-3/TRBV12-4,few,-,CAGSLVGGQGVQYF,TGTGCCGGCAGTTTAGTGGGGGGGCAGGGAGTGCAGTACTTC
TRBJ1-6,TRBV6-1,few,TRBD1,CASRKTGDGSPLHF,TGTGCCAGCAGGAAGACAGGGGATGGTTCACCCCTCCACTTT
TRBJ2-7,TRBV5-1,once,TRBD1,CASRSQGVSSYEQYF,TGCGCCAGCAGATCGCAGGGGGTTTCCTCCTACGAGCAGTACTTC
TRBJ2-6,TRBV15,few,TRBD1,CATSTGGNGADVLTF,TGTGCCACCAGCACAGGGGGAAATGGGGCCGACGTCCTGACTTTC
TRBJ1-6,TRBV20-1,many,TRBD1,CSAGPGQDRSPLHF,TGCAGTGCTGGACCGGGACAGGACCGCTCACCCCTCCACTTT
TRBJ2-7,TRBV24-1,-,-,CATSDSYRVYEQYF,TGTGCCACCAGTGATTCTTACAGGGTCTACGAGCAGTACTTC
TRBJ2-3,TRBV6-6,-,-,CASSYSSGEADTQYF,TGTGCCAGCAGTTACTCTAGTGGCGAAGCAGATACGCAGTATTTT
TRBJ2-3,TRBV7-2,-,TRBD2,CASSLGIAGGSMNTQYF,TGTGCCAGCAGCTTAGGTATAGCGGGGGGTTCCATGAATACGCAGTATTTT
TRBJ1-1,TRBV29-1,-,TRBD1,CSVVGQLNTEAFF,TGCAGCGTTGTGGGACAGTTGAACACTGAAGCTTTCTTT
TRBJ2-2,TRBV5-1,-,-,CASRANTGELFF,TGCGCCAGCAGGGCCAACACCGGGGAGCTGTTTTTT
TRBJ2-1,TRBV18,once,-,CASSPPEGADSEQFF,TGTGCCAGCTCACCACCGGAAGGGGCTGACAGTGAGCAGTTCTTC
TRBJ1-2,TRBV7-9,few,-,CASSLDRGSYTF,TGTGCCAGCAGCTTAGATCGAGGCAGCTACACCTTC
TRBJ1-1,TRBV7-3,few,-,CASSFGGGAGTEAFF,TGTGCCAGCAGCTTCGGGGGGGGCGCTGGGACTGAAGCTTTCTTT
TRBJ2-1,TRBV7-6,-,TRBD1,CASRGQGRFSEQFF,TGTGCCAGCAGGGGACAGGGGCGATTCAGTGAGCAGTTCTTC
TRBJ2-7,TRBV20-1,-,-,CSAGPDSTYEQYF,TGCAGTGCTGGCCCCGACAGTACCTACGAGCAGTACTTC
TRBJ1-2,TRBV29-1,-,TRBD1,CSVSNRGFYGYTF,TGCAGCGTTTCAAACAGGGGATTCTATGGCTACACCTTC
TRBJ2-7,TRBV7-9,-,-,CASSLLAETYEQYF,TGTGCCAGCAGCTTATTGGCGGAGACCTACGAGCAGTACTTC
TRBJ2-7,TRBV2,few,-,CASRASATYEQYF,TGTGCCAGCAGAGCTAGCGCTACCTACGAGCAGTACTTC
TRBJ1-6,TRBV25-1,few,TRBD1,CASSPKDRGLNSPLHF,TGTGCCAGCAGCCCTAAGGACAGGGGGCTCAATTCACCCCTCCACTTT
TRBJ2-1,TRBV9,few,TRBD2,CASSVEETSGGADEQFF,TGTGCCAGCAGCGTAGAGGAGACTAGCGGGGGGGCGGACGAGCAGTTCTTC
TRBJ2-7,TRBV6-2/TRBV6-3,many,-,CASSWTRSYEQYF,TGTGCCAGCAGCTGGACCCGCTCCTACGAGCAGTACTTC
TRBJ1-2,TRBV27,few,TRBD1,CASSYTGGDNYGYTF,TGTGCCAGCAGTTACACAGGGGGGGACAACTATGGCTACACCTTC
TRBJ1-2,TRBV19,few,-,CASSTRQVGGYGYTF,TGTGCCAGTAGTACAAGACAGGTTGGCGGCTATGGCTACACCTTC
TRBJ2-1,TRBV24-1,-,-,CATSDANPQESYNEQFF,TGTGCCACCAGTGACGCAAACCCACAGGAATCATACAATGAGCAGTTCTTC
TRBJ1-1,TRBV20-1,-,-,CSARRWNTEAFF,TGCAGTGCTCGTCGGTGGAACACTGAAGCTTTCTTT
TRBJ2-7,TRBV4-3,-,TRBD1,CASSQGRQGPYEQYF,TGCGCCAGCAGCCAAGGCAGACAGGGTCCCTACGAGCAGTACTTC
TRBJ2-5,TRBV6-2/TRBV6-3,-,-,CASSRPQASDMSLETQYF,TGTGCCAGCAGCCGCCCCCAGGCATCTGATATGAGTCTGGAGACCCAGTACTTC
TRBJ2-7,TRBV7-2,-,-,CASSLAPGQSGQYF,TGTGCCAGCAGCTTAGCCCCTGGACAGTCCGGGCAGTACTTC